The 28 T cell receptor beta chains given below trace back to one sample, sequenced in a study of cytomegalovirus exposure and HLA in healthy donors. The primer mix had 60 Vbeta and 13 Jbeta primers. Only in-frame clones appear in the TCRdb table, and some are missing; sequencing was by immunoSEQ multiplex PCR. The repertoire holds tens of thousands of clones, with approximately 70% as singletons. Sequencing was done on a sample of PBMCs. The source is a man aged 25 to 40 in good health and CMV-seronegative.

The V call is TRBV29-1, the J call TRBJ2-7; 10 positions match TRBD2. V shed 5 bases, J shed 4 bases, and the junction held 8 bases outside the gene matches. This CDR3 region has 14 residues. Germline lookup yields CDR1 SQVTM and CDR2 ANQGSEA. The CDR3 region is CSVLTSGFIYEQYF. CDR3 nucleotides: TGCAGCGTTCTGACTAGCGGGTTTATTTACGAGCAGTACTTC.

V and J are TRBV27 and TRBJ2-7; the D gene is possibly TRBD1 (5 bases). Germline V gives CDR1 MNHEY, CDR2 SMNVEV (reference sequence). Trimming pared 6 bases from V and 6 bases from J, leaving 15 bases between. The CDR3 has 13 residues. CDR3 DNA: TGTGCCAGCAGCCATCATTCCAGGGTCGAGCAGTACTTC. Its translation is CASSHHSRVEQYF.

J is TRBJ2-7 and V is TRBV5-1, with a weak D call TRBD2 (5 bases). This CDR3 is 12 amino acids long. Per the germline V gene, CDR1 is SGHRS and CDR2 is YFSETQ. V lost 2 bases and J 4 bases, leaving 7 bases between the germline ends. CDR3 sequence (DNA): TGCGCCAGCAGCTTTGAGGGTTACGAGCAGTACTTC. Translation: CASSFEGYEQYF.

The rearrangement uses TRBV19 and TRBJ1-1, with D hard to call. Trimming cost V 3 bases and J 4 bases, with 9 bases left between them. Per germline, CDR1 LNHDA and CDR2 SQIVND (reference sequence). This CDR3 comprises 13 residues. CDR3 residues: CASSISKSTEAFF. As DNA, the CDR3 is TGTGCCAGTAGTATCTCTAAAAGCACTGAAGCTTTCTTT.

The V gene is TRBV6-5, the J gene TRBJ1-1; D is unclear. The length of the CDR3 is 13 residues. Germline V gives CDR1 MNHEY, CDR2 SVGAGI. The ends were cut back, 2 bases at V and 4 bases at J, with 8 bases in the middle. The DNA of the CDR3 is TGTGCCAGCAGTTACAGCGGGTTCACTGAAGCTTTCTTT. Translated: CASSYSGFTEAFF.

The chain uses TRBV29-1 and TRBJ2-5, with a weak D call TRBD1 (5 bases). Germline V lookup: CDR1 SQVTM, CDR2 ANQGSEA. V was shortened by 4 bases and J by 5 bases, with 17 bases between the two germline ends. CDR3 size: 14 residues. As DNA, the CDR3 is TGCAGCGTTGGAAGGACACTAAATGGGGAGACCCAGTACTTC. Amino acids: CSVGRTLNGETQYF.

V gene TRBV7-6 combines with J gene TRBJ2-3; tentatively, D is TRBD2 (5 bases). With 0 bases removed from V and 0 bases from J, the gap between germline ends came to 10 bases. Germline V CDR1 and CDR2: SGHVS, FNYEAQ. The CDR3 spans 16 residues. CDR3 protein: CASSLAGAVSTDTQYF. The CDR3, as DNA: TGTGCCAGCAGCTTAGCGGGAGCAGTTAGCACAGATACGCAGTATTTT.

The V and J genes are TRBV19 and TRBJ2-7, with a weak D call TRBD2 (5 bases). Trimming cost V 4 bases and J 5 bases, with 18 bases left between them. CDR1 and CDR2 (germline): LNHDA, SQIVND (reference sequence). The CDR3 totals 15 residues. In DNA, the CDR3 is TGTGCCAGTAGTAGTGTATGGGGAGCGACGAACGAGCAGTACTTC. The encoded protein is CASSSVWGATNEQYF.

Only a few counts were recorded for this clone. V gene TRBV11-2 combines with J gene TRBJ1-1, with TRBD1 identical over 7 bases. V was clipped by 5 bases and J by 11 bases; unmatched bases: 17. The CDR3 is made up of 15 amino acids. Germline values: CDR1 SGHAT, CDR2 FQNNGV. CDR3 in amino acids: CASSTLTTGPTLAFF. The CDR3 nucleotides are TGTGCCAGCAGCACCCTAACGACAGGGCCTACTCTGGCTTTCTTT.

The chain links TRBV18 to TRBJ1-4; D is unclear. Deletions cut 2 bases from V and 5 bases from J, with 9 bases between. Germline CDR1 KGHSH, CDR2 LQKENI. The CDR3 sequence is 14 residues long. Here the CDR3 reads CASSPVLLNEKLFF. CDR3 nucleotide sequence: TGTGCCAGCTCACCAGTTCTCCTGAATGAAAAACTGTTTTTT.

The rearrangement links TRBV6-5 to TRBJ2-7; TRBD1 aligns across 9 bases. CDR1 and CDR2 from the germline V gene are MNHEY and SVGAGI. With V trimmed by 5 bases and J by 2 bases, 7 bases remained unmatched. The CDR3 loop spans 15 amino acids. The CDR3 region is CASSPTGGSPYEQYF. The CDR3 DNA reads TGTGCCAGCAGTCCTACAGGGGGCTCCCCCTACGAGCAGTACTTC.

This rearrangement joins TRBV5-1 to TRBJ2-1; 9 bases are shared with TRBD1. The CDR3 runs 14 residues. Germline-derived CDR1 and CDR2 are SGHRS and YFSETQ. Trimming cost V 0 bases and J 8 bases; bases outside gene matches: 3. The CDR3 nucleotides are TGCGCCAGCAGCTTGGGACAGGGGGTAGATGAGCAGTTCTTC. Its translation is CASSLGQGVDEQFF. Combining the CDR3 with reference TRBV5-1 and TRBJ2-1 gives the whole variable domain KAGVTQTPRYLIKTRGQQVTLSCSPISGHRSVSWYQQTPGQGLQFLFEYFSETQRNKGNFPGRFSGRQFSNSRSEMNVSTLELGDSALYLCASSLGQGVDEQFFGPGTRLTVL.

V usage is TRBV9 and J usage is TRBJ2-6, with a weak D call TRBD1 (5 bases). The CDR3 extends over 16 amino acids. Trimming took off 3 bases at V and 0 bases at J, with 10 bases between the two ends. Germline loops: CDR1 SGDLS, CDR2 YYNGEE. The CDR3 bases are TGTGCCAGCAGCGCTGACAGCGTCTCTGGGGCCAACGTCCTGACTTTC. It encodes CASSADSVSGANVLTF.

This clone was seen only once. This rearrangement joins TRBV25-1 to TRBJ1-1, with no clear D. The CDR3 covers 14 residues. CDR1 and CDR2 (germline): MGHDK, SYGVNS. The V and J ends lost 4 bases and 5 bases respectively, with 14 bases between them. CDR3: CASSVGGSRTEAFF. The CDR3 DNA reads TGTGCCAGCAGTGTTGGCGGGTCGAGGACTGAAGCTTTCTTT.

J is TRBJ2-7 and V is TRBV5-6; possible D gene TRBD1, 6 bases. The V end lost 0 bases, the J end lost 5 bases, and 12 bases lay between the germline ends. The CDR3 is made up of 14 amino acids. Germline V gene lookup returns CDR1 SGHDT and CDR2 YYEEEE. The DNA of the CDR3 is TGTGCCAGCAGCTTGGGAGGGGGTCTGGACGAGCAGTACTTC. Translated, it gives CASSLGGGLDEQYF. Full variable domain (rest looked up from reference TRBV5-6 and TRBJ2-7): DAGVTQSPTHLIKTRGQQVTLRCSPKSGHDTVSWYQQALGQGPQFIFQYYEEEERQRGNFPDRFSGHQFPNYSSELNVNALLLGDSALYLCASSLGGGLDEQYFGPGTRLTVT.

The chain couples TRBV28 to TRBJ1-1; 8 bases are shared with TRBD1. The CDR3 spans 15 residues. The germline V gene encodes CDR1 MDHEN and CDR2 SYDVKM. V trimming: 4 bases; J trimming: 5 bases; junction bases outside the gene matches: 9. The chain's CDR3 is CASSSQGALRTEAFF. DNA of the CDR3: TGTGCCAGCAGTTCTCAGGGGGCCCTGAGGACTGAAGCTTTCTTT.

The chain's CDR3 is CASRPDRANTGELFF. The CDR3 DNA follows: TGTGCCAGCAGACCCGACAGGGCCAACACCGGGGAGCTGTTTTTT. This chain uses TRBV6-6 with TRBJ2-2; TRBD1 agrees at 7 bases. J was trimmed by 2 bases and V by 6 bases; bases with no gene match: 6. Germline lookup yields CDR1 MNHNY and CDR2 SVGAGI (reference sequence). The CDR3 runs to 15 residues.

V usage is TRBV5-1 and J usage is TRBJ1-1; TRBD1 is a possible D gene (6 bases). V was clipped by 2 bases and J by 1 base, with 12 bases between them. This CDR3 region has 15 residues. Germline-derived CDR1 and CDR2 are SGHRS and YFSETQ. The CDR3 loop reads CASSFPPTGNTEAFF. The DNA for the CDR3 is TGCGCCAGCAGCTTTCCTCCGACAGGGAACACTGAAGCTTTCTTT. The full variable domain, with the rest looked up from reference TRBV5-1 and TRBJ1-1, is KAGVTQTPRYLIKTRGQQVTLSCSPISGHRSVSWYQQTPGQGLQFLFEYFSETQRNKGNFPGRFSGRQFSNSRSEMNVSTLELGDSALYLCASSFPPTGNTEAFFGQGTRLTVV.

The chain employs TRBV7-9 and TRBJ1-5, with D possibly matching TRBD1 (5 bases). CDR3 length: 18 amino acids. V dropped 5 bases and J dropped 0 bases, with 20 bases sitting between them. Germline assignment: CDR1 SEHNR and CDR2 FQNEAQ (reference sequence). The CDR3 nucleotides read TGTGCCAGCAGCGGCGGCGTACACACAGGTCATAGCAATCAGCCCCAGCATTTT. Translated: CASSGGVHTGHSNQPQHF.

Only a few counts were recorded for this clone. The chain has TRBV7-3 and TRBJ1-6, with TRBD1 matching 8 bases. V lost 2 bases, J lost 9 bases, and 6 bases stayed unmatched. The CDR3 covers 15 residues. Germline V CDR1 and CDR2: SGHTA, FQGTGA. The CDR3 sequence is CASSLSPGGVSPLHF. The CDR3 DNA is TGTGCCAGCAGCTTATCTCCAGGGGGCGTTTCACCCCTCCACTTT. Supplemented by reference TRBV7-3 and TRBJ1-6, the full variable domain reads GAGVSQTPSNKVTEKGKYVELRCDPISGHTALYWYRQSLGQGPEFLIYFQGTGAADDSGLPNDRFFAVRPEGSVSTLKIQRTERGDSAVYLCASSLSPGGVSPLHFGNGTRLTVT.

The rearrangement links TRBV4-1 to TRBJ2-7, with 9 nucleotides matching TRBD2. The CDR3 has 15 residues. From germline, CDR1 is MGHRA and CDR2 YSYEKL. J lost 4 bases, V lost 1 base, and 5 bases had no gene match. This CDR3 reads CASSQVAGVIYEQYF. In DNA, the CDR3 is TGCGCCAGCAGCCAAGTAGCGGGGGTGATTTACGAGCAGTACTTC.

J is TRBJ2-7 and V is TRBV11-1, with D possibly matching TRBD1 (6 bases). In germline, CDR1 is SGHAT, CDR2 FQDESV (reference sequence). CDR3 length equals 15 residues. V was pared by 3 bases and J by 0 bases, with 12 bases between. CDR3 nucleotides: TGTGCCAGCAGCTTGGCTCAGGGGACCTCCTACGAGCAGTACTTC. Translating it yields CASSLAQGTSYEQYF.

This clone showed up just a few times. The chain links TRBV5-1 to TRBJ1-1; D call uncertain. Per germline, CDR1 SGHRS and CDR2 YFSETQ. Trimming removed 2 bases from V and 5 bases from J, with 13 bases in between. The CDR3 loop spans 14 amino acids. For the CDR3, the DNA is TGCGCCAGCAGCTTTTATCCCGGGAGGACTGAAGCTTTCTTT. Translating gives CASSFYPGRTEAFF. Variable domain in full (rest from reference TRBV5-1 and TRBJ1-1): KAGVTQTPRYLIKTRGQQVTLSCSPISGHRSVSWYQQTPGQGLQFLFEYFSETQRNKGNFPGRFSGRQFSNSRSEMNVSTLELGDSALYLCASSFYPGRTEAFFGQGTRLTVV.

This clone was detected a few times. V is TRBV30 and J is TRBJ2-7; TRBD2 matches 7 bases. The CDR3 contains 15 residues. Trimming took 1 base from V and 2 from J; bases not matched to a gene: 8. Looked up from germline, CDR1 is GTSNPN and CDR2 is SVGIG (reference sequence). In nucleotides, the CDR3 is TGTGCCTGGAGTGGGTCTCCTGGGGGGGCCTACGAGCAGTACTTC. It encodes CAWSGSPGGAYEQYF.

This clone has only a few counts. The rearrangement uses TRBV27 and TRBJ2-7, with 12 positions matching TRBD1. V was clipped by 3 bases and J by 6 bases; unmatched bases: 3. Germline V lookup: CDR1 MNHEY, CDR2 SMNVEV (reference sequence). The CDR3 is made up of 14 amino acids. CDR3 nucleotides: TGTGCCAGCAGTTTCGGGACAGGGGGCCGCGAGCAGTACTTC. Amino acids: CASSFGTGGREQYF.

V is TRBV19 and J is TRBJ2-1; TRBD1 might be the D (6 bases). From germline, CDR1 is LNHDA and CDR2 SQIVND (reference sequence). There are 16 residues in the CDR3. V shed 9 bases and J shed 3 bases, with 21 bases lying between them. CDR3 region: CASRNPRGFSYNEQFF. CDR3 sequence (DNA): TGTGCCAGCCGCAACCCCAGGGGCTTTAGCTACAATGAGCAGTTCTTC.

The chain combines TRBV19 with TRBJ1-1, with 7 bases fitting TRBD1. CDR1 and CDR2 from the germline V gene are LNHDA and SQIVND (reference sequence). Unmatched junction bases numbered 6, after V lost 5 bases and J lost 3 bases. CDR3 length: 14 amino acids. CDR3 region: CASSHRGTDTEAFF. Here the CDR3 DNA reads TGTGCCAGTAGTCACAGGGGAACGGACACTGAAGCTTTCTTT.

The chain links TRBV10-1 to TRBJ2-2; no clear D gene. The CDR3 has 12 amino acids. Germline CDR1 WNHNN, CDR2 SYGVQD (reference sequence). Trimming left V 6 bases short and J 4 bases short, with 6 bases between. CDR3 region: CASSFCTGELFF. The DNA for the CDR3 is TGCGCCAGCAGCTTCTGCACCGGGGAGCTGTTTTTT.